Following are 11 T cell receptor beta chains from one sample sequenced in a study of T cell responses to AZD1222 COVID-19 vaccine. The assay was immunoSEQ multiplex PCR, and TCRdb's table has in-frame clones only and misses some. The sample shows roughly 80,000 clones, approximately 90% of them seen only once. Sequencing was performed on peripheral blood, taken 28 days after the second AZD1222 dose. These receptors originate from an adult who received the AZD1222 COVID-19 vaccine.

The chain employs TRBV7-2 and TRBJ1-5; no definite D call. The CDR3 runs 12 residues. Germline assignment: CDR1 SGHTA and CDR2 FQGNSA. V was shortened by 0 bases and J by 7 bases, with 4 bases between the two germline ends. CDR3 residues: CASSLAGQPQHF. The CDR3 DNA follows: TGTGCCAGCAGCTTAGCAGGGCAGCCCCAGCATTTT.

The chain links TRBV12-3 or TRBV12-4 to TRBJ1-2, with unresolved D. The CDR3 loop spans 13 amino acids. Trimming took off 7 bases at V and 6 bases at J, with 15 bases between the two ends. The CDR3 is CASTNRAADGYTF. The CDR3 DNA follows: TGTGCCAGCACCAATAGGGCCGCGGATGGCTACACCTTC.

J is TRBJ1-1 and V is TRBV6-5; D gene ambiguous. Per germline, CDR1 MNHEY and CDR2 SVGAGI. The CDR3 is 13 residues long. V was trimmed by 5 bases and J by 1 base, leaving 8 bases between them. CDR3 DNA: TGTGCCAGCAGTAGACACGAGAACACTGAAGCTTTCTTT. Protein: CASSRHENTEAFF.

The V and J genes are TRBV4-2 and TRBJ2-4; either TRBD1 or TRBD2 may fit D (6 bases each). Germline V gives CDR1 LGHNA, CDR2 YNFKEQ. Between the trimmed V and J ends, which lost 4 bases and 3 bases, there was a span of 13 bases. CDR3 length equals 15 residues. The CDR3 nucleotides read TGTGCCAGCAGCCCTTTAGGGGGGAACAAAAACATTCAGTACTTC. Amino acid sequence: CASSPLGGNKNIQYF.

The V and J genes are TRBV28 and TRBJ1-1; TRBD1 might be the D (6 bases). The length of the CDR3 is 13 residues. The V and J ends lost 6 bases and 4 bases respectively, with 12 bases between them. CDR1 and CDR2 (germline): MDHEN, SYDVKM. Written as DNA, the CDR3 is TGTGCCAGCAGCCAGGGGTTTAGCACTGAAGCTTTCTTT. As protein: CASSQGFSTEAFF.

This chain links TRBV18 with TRBJ1-2; D might be TRBD1 (5 bases). Germline V gene data show CDR1 as KGHSH and CDR2 as LQKENI. Trimming removed 6 bases from V and 11 bases from J, with 25 bases in between. The CDR3 extends over 15 amino acids. The CDR3 DNA follows: TGTGCCAGCTCGTCCTCTCCCCGGGACGGAGCTGCATACACCTTC. This translates into CASSSSPRDGAAYTF.

J is TRBJ1-2 and V is TRBV7-2; weak D call: TRBD1 (6 bases). This CDR3 has 14 residues. V was clipped by 4 bases and J by 5 bases, with 14 bases between them. Germline-derived CDR1 and CDR2 are SGHTA and FQGNSA. Here the CDR3 reads CASSSFKGGYGYTF. Here the CDR3 DNA reads TGTGCCAGCAGCTCCTTTAAGGGGGGTTATGGCTACACCTTC.

This chain connects TRBV11-2 to TRBJ1-3; D possibly corresponds to TRBD1 (5 bases). The length of the CDR3 is 14 residues. The germline V gene encodes CDR1 SGHAT and CDR2 FQNNGV. Trimming left V 7 bases short and J 0 bases short, with 10 bases between. CDR3 amino acids: CASNPGSSGNTIYF. CDR3 bases: TGTGCCAGCAACCCAGGGAGCTCTGGAAACACCATATATTTT.

This chain connects TRBV19 to TRBJ2-5; TRBD2 matches at 7 bases. V gave up 10 bases and J gave up 3 bases; unmatched junction bases: 11. Germline V gene sequence: CDR1 LNHDA, CDR2 SQIVND (reference sequence). CDR3 length: 14 residues. CDR3 DNA sequence: TGTGCCACCAGAAGCCGGGACTATGAAGAGACCCAGTACTTC. Protein sequence: CATRSRDYEETQYF.

The chain couples TRBV29-1 to TRBJ2-1; 8 nucleotides align to TRBD2. V shed 7 bases and J 3 bases; nucleotides not matched to a gene: 11. Per the germline V gene, CDR1 is SQVTM and CDR2 is ANQGSEA. This CDR3 region has 15 residues. The chain's CDR3 is CSAPTSGGFYNEQFF. The DNA of the CDR3 is TGCAGCGCCCCCACCAGCGGGGGTTTCTACAATGAGCAGTTCTTC.

This clone was seen only once. DNA for the CDR3: TGTGCCGCCACCGAGGGGCCGGGAACCTACGAGCAGTACTTC. This sequence encodes CAATEGPGTYEQYF. This chain links TRBV10-3 with TRBJ2-7; D possibly uses TRBD1 or TRBD2 (5 bases each). Per the germline V gene, CDR1 is ENHRY and CDR2 is SYGVKD. The ends were cut back, 11 bases at V and 2 bases at J, with 19 bases in the middle. This CDR3 is built from 14 residues.